One and the same sample provided the 23 T cell receptor beta chains below, sequenced in a study of cytomegalovirus exposure and HLA in healthy donors (TCRdb year 2017). The library was generated by the immunoSEQ multiplex PCR assay. For the multiplex PCR, a mixture combining 60 forward primers for TCR Vbeta segments and 13 reverse primers for TCR Jbeta segments was used. TCRdb retrieved this table from immuneACCESS and kept in-frame rearrangements only. Not all clones are present; in checked studies, unresolved V genes account for under half, and no reason is known for the remainder. Counted in this sample were 150,000 to 200,000 clones; around 73% of them appeared once. Of the sample, 4.5% to 5.5% falls within the top ten clones. Sequencing was carried out using PBMCs. These receptors were collected from a woman aged 18-30 years in good health and CMV-seropositive.

The CDR3 nucleotides read TGTGCCAGCAGTCCGCGGTCAGGGGAAGTCGGCGGCTACACCTTC. The encoded protein is CASSPRSGEVGGYTF. The rearrangement uses TRBV7-6 and TRBJ1-2; a possible D gene is TRBD1 (6 bases). Looked up from germline, CDR1 is SGHVS and CDR2 is FNYEAQ. V dropped 6 bases and J dropped 8 bases, with 22 bases sitting between them. The CDR3 consists of 15 residues.

This chain links TRBV4-3 with TRBJ2-1, with D hard to call. The CDR3 totals 12 residues. Germline-derived CDR1 and CDR2 are LGHNA and YSLEER. The V end was cut by 1 base, the J end by 7 bases, with 5 bases between. The CDR3 sequence is CASSQVANEQFF. The CDR3 DNA reads as TGCGCCAGCAGCCAAGTCGCGAATGAGCAGTTCTTC.

To note about this clone: A read error may account for a junction end that differs from germline. In nucleotides, the CDR3 is TGTGCCAGCAGTGACTCCGGACAGGGGGGTGGTGAAGCTTTCTTT. Translated, it gives CASSDSGQGGGEAFF. The V and J genes are TRBV6-6 and TRBJ1-1, with TRBD1 matching over 10 bases. This CDR3 has 15 residues. CDR1 and CDR2 from the germline V gene are MNHNY and SVGAGI (reference sequence).

The chain employs TRBV10-3 and TRBJ2-3; 11 bases fit TRBD2. The CDR3 loop spans 13 amino acids. CDR1 and CDR2 (germline): ENHRY, SYGVKD. The V and J ends lost 11 bases and 3 bases, in that order; junction bases with no gene match: 4. The CDR3 nucleotides read TGTGCCGGTACTAGCGGGGGAACAGATACGCAGTATTTT. As protein: CAGTSGGTDTQYF.

The V gene is TRBV7-2, the J gene TRBJ2-3; TRBD2 agrees at 9 bases. Germline CDR1 SGHTA, CDR2 FQGNSA. CDR3 size: 16 residues. V shed 4 bases and J 5 bases; nucleotides not matched to a gene: 10. Here the CDR3 reads CASSYLAGKRLDTQYF. The CDR3 nucleotides read TGTGCCAGCAGCTACCTAGCGGGGAAACGTTTAGATACGCAGTATTTT.

The CDR3 DNA is TGTGCCAGCAGCTTGATCCGACTGGGTACGCAGTATTTT. It encodes CASSLIRLGTQYF. This chain uses TRBV7-3 with TRBJ2-3; no clear D gene. The germline gives CDR1 SGHTA, CDR2 FQGTGA. The germline V and J ends were trimmed by 3 bases and 8 bases, with 12 bases remaining between them. This CDR3 comprises 13 residues.

The chain employs TRBV11-1 and TRBJ2-7; 11 bases agree with TRBD2. V trimming: 3 bases; J trimming: 2 bases; junction bases outside the gene matches: 3. From germline, CDR1 is SGHAT and CDR2 FQDESV (reference sequence). The CDR3 length is 15 residues. In DNA, the CDR3 is TGTGCCAGCAGCTTGGGACTAGCGGAACCCTACGAGCAGTACTTC. It translates to CASSLGLAEPYEQYF.

CDR3 amino acids: CASSLVGQGEKLFF. The CDR3 region has the DNA TGTGCCAGCAGCTTAGTGGGACAGGGGGAAAAACTGTTTTTT. This chain links TRBV7-2 with TRBJ1-4; 10 bases are shared with TRBD1. J lost 8 bases, V lost 1 base, and 1 base had no gene match. CDR3 size: 14 residues. Germline assignment: CDR1 SGHTA and CDR2 FQGNSA.

This chain connects TRBV30 to TRBJ2-7, with D possibly being TRBD1 (6 bases). Germline loops: CDR1 GTSNPN, CDR2 SVGIG (reference sequence). The V gene lost 5 bases and the J gene lost 3 bases, with 14 bases spanning the gap. The CDR3 is made up of 13 amino acids. CDR3 amino acids: CAWEQGSHYEQYF. In nucleotides, the CDR3 is TGTGCCTGGGAACAGGGTTCCCACTACGAGCAGTACTTC.

Of note for this clone: The sample carries other DNA sequences with the same CDR3. The chain links TRBV18 to TRBJ1-2, with TRBD1 identical over 9 bases. The CDR3 is made up of 13 amino acids. The junction had 0 bases not matched to a gene; V was cut back by 2 bases and J by 5 bases. Germline CDR1 KGHSH, CDR2 LQKENI. CDR3 DNA: TGTGCCAGCTCACCAGGGACAGGGTATGGCTACACCTTC. Translated: CASSPGTGYGYTF. The variable domain in full, with the rest retrieved from reference TRBV18 and TRBJ1-2, is NAGVMQNPRHLVRRRGQEARLRCSPMKGHSHVYWYRQLPEEGLKFMVYLQKENIIDESGMPKERFSAEFPKEGPSILRIQQVVRGDSAAYFCASSPGTGYGYTFGSGTRLTVV.

This chain connects TRBV6-1 to TRBJ2-7, with a tentative D call TRBD1 (6 bases). CDR1 and CDR2 from the germline V gene are MNHNS and SASEGT. The CDR3 is 15 residues long. V lost 5 bases and J lost 2, with 16 bases in between. The chain's CDR3 is CASSWEPRDTYEQYF. CDR3 nucleotide sequence: TGTGCCAGCAGTTGGGAGCCCCGGGACACCTACGAGCAGTACTTC.

There are a few counts of this clone. The CDR3 DNA sequence: TGTGCCAGTAGGTTACAGGGGACTGGAAACACCATATATTTT. Amino acid sequence: CASRLQGTGNTIYF. The rearrangement joins TRBV19 to TRBJ1-3; 7 nucleotides agree with TRBD1. The CDR3 loop spans 14 amino acids. With V trimmed by 6 bases and J by 2 bases, 4 bases remained unmatched. Germline V gene sequence: CDR1 LNHDA, CDR2 SQIVND (reference sequence).

The gene calls are TRBV5-5 and TRBJ2-3; 8 bases match TRBD1. The CDR3 contains 16 residues. Losses at the gene ends were 4 bases for V and 3 bases for J; bases not matched to a gene: 10. Germline loops: CDR1 SGHKS, CDR2 YYEKEE (reference sequence). DNA of the CDR3: TGTGCCAGCAGCGGTGGGCAGGGGGCCTTGACAGATACGCAGTATTTT. Amino acids: CASSGGQGALTDTQYF.

The chain joins TRBV4-2 to TRBJ1-2; tentatively, D is TRBD1 (6 bases). Germline loops: CDR1 LGHNA, CDR2 YNFKEQ. Trimming stripped 4 bases from V and 7 bases from J, with 13 bases between. This CDR3 is built from 13 residues. Here the CDR3 reads CASSPRTDLGYTF. The CDR3 nucleotides read TGTGCCAGCAGCCCGAGGACAGATCTTGGCTACACCTTC.

V is TRBV9 and J is TRBJ2-7, with no clear D. Germline V lookup: CDR1 SGDLS, CDR2 YYNGEE. V lost 0 bases and J lost 5, with 12 bases in between. The CDR3 length is 14 residues. This CDR3 is CASSVGLRLDEQYF. In nucleotides, the CDR3 is TGTGCCAGCAGCGTAGGACTCCGTTTGGACGAGCAGTACTTC.

The genes are TRBV30 and TRBJ2-2; 11 nucleotides line up with TRBD2. Germline V gene sequence: CDR1 GTSNPN, CDR2 SVGIG (reference sequence). The CDR3 sequence is 15 residues long. J was trimmed by 5 bases and V by 1 base; bases with no gene match: 3. CDR3 nucleotides: TGTGCCTGGAGTGCTAGACTAGCGGGGACCGGGGAGCTGTTTTTT. This translates into CAWSARLAGTGELFF.

This chain joins TRBV5-1 and TRBJ2-7; 7 positions match TRBD1. V trimming: 7 bases; J trimming: 0 bases; junction bases outside the gene matches: 7. This CDR3 spans 14 amino acids. Germline V gene data show CDR1 as SGHRS and CDR2 as YFSETQ. The CDR3 loop is CASGTDASSYEQYF. The CDR3 DNA reads TGCGCCAGCGGGACAGACGCTAGCTCCTACGAGCAGTACTTC.

The chain combines TRBV6-5 with TRBJ1-3; no clear D gene. The CDR3 covers 15 residues. V was shortened by 6 bases and J by 4 bases, with 16 bases between the two germline ends. Germline V gene sequence: CDR1 MNHEY, CDR2 SVGAGI. CDR3 residues: CASSIGRVRGNTIYF. The CDR3 nucleotides read TGTGCCAGCAGCATAGGTCGGGTGAGAGGAAACACCATATATTTT.

The rearrangement links TRBV5-1 to TRBJ2-7; the D gene is possibly TRBD1 (6 bases). The germline CDR1 and CDR2 sequences are SGHRS and YFSETQ. This CDR3 has 13 residues. Trimming took off 8 bases at V and 5 bases at J, with 17 bases between the two ends. The CDR3 DNA reads as TGCGCCAGTCTCCAAGAACCAGGGGACGAGCAGTACTTC. Translation: CASLQEPGDEQYF. The full variable domain, completed using reference TRBV5-1 and TRBJ2-7, is KAGVTQTPRYLIKTRGQQVTLSCSPISGHRSVSWYQQTPGQGLQFLFEYFSETQRNKGNFPGRFSGRQFSNSRSEMNVSTLELGDSALYLCASLQEPGDEQYFGPGTRLTVT.

This chain connects TRBV7-2 to TRBJ2-5; perhaps TRBD2 as D (7 bases). Per germline, CDR1 SGHTA and CDR2 FQGNSA. The CDR3 spans 16 residues. With 1 base removed from V and 5 bases from J, the gap between germline ends came to 17 bases. The CDR3 loop is CASSLVAGALRETQYF. CDR3 DNA sequence: TGTGCCAGCAGCTTAGTGGCGGGGGCGCTCCGGGAGACCCAGTACTTC.

V and J are TRBV11-3 and TRBJ2-3; TRBD1 agrees at 9 bases. CDR1 and CDR2 (germline): SGHNT, YENEEA. Germline trimming cut 6 bases from V and 5 bases from J; bases unmatched to any gene: 6. The CDR3 has 14 residues. CDR3 region: CASSPGQGLDTQYF. In DNA form, the CDR3 reads TGTGCCAGCAGTCCGGGACAGGGATTAGATACGCAGTATTTT.

V usage is TRBV7-3 and J usage is TRBJ2-7; no clear D gene. V was pared by 5 bases and J by 5 bases, with 13 bases between. Germline lookup yields CDR1 SGHTA and CDR2 FQGTGA. The CDR3 loop spans 13 amino acids. The CDR3 nucleotides are TGTGCCAGCAGCCCCCAGTTAGAGGACGAGCAGTACTTC. Its protein product is CASSPQLEDEQYF.

This clone was observed a single time. The chain uses TRBV19 and TRBJ1-2; 12 nucleotides align to TRBD1. This CDR3 has 14 residues. From germline, CDR1 is LNHDA and CDR2 SQIVND (reference sequence). The V and J ends lost 5 bases and 6 bases, in that order; junction bases with no gene match: 4. CDR3 region: CASSVGQGANGYTF. CDR3 bases: TGTGCCAGTAGTGTGGGACAGGGGGCAAATGGCTACACCTTC.